This T cell receptor (beta chain) stems from a study of shared clonotypes between healthy human individuals. In the naive CD8 group, cells lacked CD45RO and were positively selected for CCR7, so terminally differentiated effector memory CD45RA+ cells were left out. This clone was recorded a few times. Additional DNA sequences in this sample encode the identical CDR3. Every subset had its genomic DNA shared out evenly among several immunoSEQ plates. The method was immunoSEQ multiplex PCR; TCRdb's version includes in-frame clones alone and lacks a portion of them. The sample shows more than 500,000 clones, 85% to 95% of them seen only once. The sequenced sample consisted of naive CD8+ T cells sorted from blood. This TCR derives from a woman in her twenties or thirties in good health.

CDR3 nucleotide sequence: TGTGCCAGCAGTCTGGACTACGAGCAGTACTTC. This sequence encodes CASSLDYEQYF. The V call is TRBV28, the J call TRBJ2-7, with unresolved D. Germline V CDR1 and CDR2: MDHEN, SYDVKM. The CDR3 runs to 11 residues. V gave up 5 bases and J gave up 3 bases, with 5 bases separating them.